A selection of T cell receptor beta chains follows, all from one sample in a study of blood T cell repertoires in COVID-19. Only in-frame clones appear in the TCRdb table, and some are missing; sequencing was by immunoSEQ multiplex PCR. The sample lists approximately 150,000 clones, about 90% seen once, with around 1.3% in the top ten. Sequenced: PBMCs or T cells enriched from blood (not recorded which). These receptors were collected from a human donor with acute COVID-19. The donor label of this sample is uncertain. CDR3s include the opening cysteine and the closing phenylalanine or tryptophan. Fields, in order: J gene, clone size, V gene, D gene, CDR3 protein, CDR3 DNA. The D gene is left open where the match is weak. Clone size, where shown, is once, few, many, or a class for clones that have expanded.

TRBJ1-3	NA	TRBV12-3/TRBV12-4	TRBD1	CASSPGQGNTIYF	TGTGCCAGCAGCCCGGGACAGGGAAACACCATATATTTT
TRBJ1-3	once	TRBV27	NA	CASSPTLFSGNTIYF	TGTGCCAGCAGTCCGACTCTTTTCTCTGGAAACACCATATATTTT
TRBJ1-2	NA	TRBV4-1	NA	CASSREGRTPGYGYTF	TGCGCCAGCAGCCGGGAGGGGAGGACCCCAGGCTATGGCTACACCTTC
TRBJ2-7	NA	TRBV3-1/TRBV3-2	NA	CASSQDSGGREQYF	TGTGCCAGCAGCCAAGACTCCGGGGGGCGCGAGCAGTACTTC
TRBJ1-1	once	TRBV3-1/TRBV3-2	NA	CASSQDQGRDTEAFF	TGTGCCAGCAGCCAAGATCAGGGTAGGGACACTGAAGCTTTCTTT
TRBJ1-1	NA	TRBV7-2	TRBD1	CASSFPLGQGAGAFF	TGTGCCAGCAGCTTTCCCCTGGGACAGGGGGCGGGAGCTTTCTTT
TRBJ2-3	once	TRBV5-4	NA	CASSAAPPGMADTQYF	TGTGCCAGCAGCGCGGCCCCCCCAGGGATGGCGGATACGCAGTATTTT
TRBJ2-7	NA	TRBV19	TRBD1	CASSIGDRVHEQYF	TGTGCCAGTAGTATTGGGGACAGGGTCCACGAGCAGTACTTC
TRBJ1-6	NA	TRBV6-5	NA	CASRPTGGLSPLHF	TGTGCCAGCCGACCGACGGGGGGACTGTCGCCCCTCCACTTT
TRBJ2-1	once	TRBV4-1	NA	CASSQGVIGSYNEQFF	TGCGCCAGCAGCCAAGGCGTGATCGGGTCCTACAATGAGCAGTTCTTC
TRBJ1-1	NA	TRBV7-2	NA	CASSLGSHMNTEAFF	TGTGCCAGCAGCTTAGGATCACATATGAACACTGAAGCTTTCTTT
TRBJ2-5	once	TRBV30	NA	CAWSVQGTGETQYF	TGTGCCTGGAGTGTACAGGGTACGGGAGAGACCCAGTACTTC
TRBJ2-5	NA	TRBV7-2	TRBD2	CASSLGALAGGPTETQYF	TGTGCCAGCAGCTTAGGCGCACTAGCGGGGGGTCCGACAGAGACCCAGTACTTC
TRBJ2-2	NA	TRBV20-1	TRBD2	CSASASGAANTGELFF	TGCAGTGCTAGTGCTAGCGGGGCCGCGAACACCGGGGAGCTGTTTTTT
TRBJ1-5	once	TRBV30	NA	CACARDSNQPQHF	TGTGCCTGTGCCCGGGACTCAAATCAGCCCCAGCATTTT
TRBJ2-1	NA	TRBV6-4	NA	CASSPLGGGSYNEQFF	TGTGCCAGCAGTCCCCTCGGGGGTGGGTCCTACAATGAGCAGTTCTTC
TRBJ2-3	NA	TRBV11-2	TRBD2	CASSRRAGDSTDTQYF	TGTGCCAGCAGCCGGAGAGCGGGGGACTCCACAGATACGCAGTATTTT
TRBJ2-1	NA	TRBV18	NA	CASSPRRDTVYNEQFF	TGTGCCAGCTCACCACGTAGGGACACGGTCTACAATGAGCAGTTCTTC
TRBJ1-1	NA	TRBV10-3	NA	CAIRVNDLRAEAFF	TGTGCCATCAGGGTTAATGATTTACGAGCTGAAGCTTTCTTT
TRBJ2-7	once	TRBV6-5	NA	CASRGQLEQYF	TGTGCCAGCAGAGGACAGCTCGAGCAGTACTTC
TRBJ1-5	NA	TRBV30	NA	CAWSEGRQPQHF	TGTGCCTGGAGTGAGGGGCGTCAGCCCCAGCATTTT
TRBJ2-4	NA	TRBV7-2	TRBD2	CASSPREGRNIQYF	TGTGCCAGCAGCCCCCGGGAGGGGAGAAACATTCAGTACTTC
TRBJ1-1	NA	TRBV28	TRBD1	CASSSHWTGGNTEAFF	TGTGCCAGCAGTTCACACTGGACAGGGGGGAACACTGAAGCTTTCTTT
TRBJ1-5	few	TRBV10-2	NA	CASSALAPGQPQHF	TGCGCCAGCAGTGCCCTGGCCCCGGGGCAGCCCCAGCATTTT
TRBJ1-3	NA	TRBV5-1	NA	CASSLVGTRDTIYF	TGCGCCAGCAGCTTGGTTGGGACAAGGGACACCATATATTTT
TRBJ2-6	NA	TRBV4-2	NA	CASSTETGSSSGANVLTF	TGTGCCAGCAGTACCGAGACAGGATCGAGCTCTGGGGCCAACGTCCTGACTTTC
TRBJ1-1	NA	TRBV15	NA	CATSRVRGDTEAFF	TGTGCCACCAGCAGAGTACGGGGAGACACTGAAGCTTTCTTT
TRBJ2-5	NA	TRBV7-9	NA	CASSLRGRTQETQYF	TGTGCCAGCAGCCTCAGGGGGAGGACTCAAGAGACCCAGTACTTC
TRBJ2-3	NA	TRBV24-1	TRBD2	CATSDLGLAGPDTQYF	TGTGCCACCAGTGATTTGGGACTAGCGGGGCCAGATACGCAGTATTTT
TRBJ1-6	NA	TRBV27	NA	CASSLRGNKQGDNSPLHF	TGTGCCAGCAGTTTACGCGGAAACAAACAGGGAGATAATTCACCCCTCCACTTT
TRBJ2-3	NA	TRBV5-1	TRBD1	CASSLAQGVTDTQYF	TGCGCCAGCAGCTTGGCACAGGGGGTCACAGATACGCAGTATTTT
TRBJ2-5	NA	TRBV5-1	NA	CASSLEPGLGTQYF	TGCGCCAGCAGCTTGGAACCAGGGCTGGGGACCCAGTACTTC